Listed below are T cell receptor beta chains from one sample, sequenced in a study of OX40 agonist ivuxolimab in advanced cancers. The method was immunoSEQ multiplex PCR; TCRdb's version includes in-frame clones alone and lacks a portion of them. Of some 50,000 clones in the sample, roughly 80% are singletons; the top ten hold 1.6%. The material was CD4+ or CD8+ T cells sorted from blood, obtained in a trial of the OX40 agonist ivuxolimab. The source is an adult with an advanced solid tumor such as melanoma, head and neck, liver or kidney cancer. Both conserved end residues are part of each CDR3. A D gene is named only where the DNA matches it firmly. Expanded clones get a size class; other rows say once, few or many, or leave the size out.

>NA|TRBD1|TRBJ2-7|TRBV6-1
TGTGCCAGCAGTGAATACCTGGGTCGTCAGGGGGACGAGCAGTACTTC
CASSEYLGRQGDEQYF
>NA|NA|TRBJ1-5|TRBV7-9
TGTGCCAGCAGCATTCAGGGTGGGGGTCAGCCCCAGCATTTT
CASSIQGGGQPQHF
>NA|TRBD1|TRBJ2-1|TRBV19
TGTGCCAGTAGTATGCCGGGACAGGGGGACTATGAGCAGTTCTTC
CASSMPGQGDYEQFF
>NA|TRBD2|TRBJ2-7|TRBV9
TGTGCCAGCAGCGGAGGGGTAGCGGGAGACTACGAGCAGTACTTC
CASSGGVAGDYEQYF
>NA|TRBD2|TRBJ2-2|TRBV29-1
TGCAGCGTCGCCGGGACTAGGGAGCTGTTTTTT
CSVAGTRELFF
>NA|NA|TRBJ2-7|TRBV23-1
TGCGCCAGCAGTTCAAACCTTACCTACGAGCAGTACTTC
CASSSNLTYEQYF
>NA|NA|TRBJ1-5|TRBV7-2
TGTGCCAGCAGCTTGTCATCAGGGAACAATCAGCCCCAGCATTTT
CASSLSSGNNQPQHF
>NA|TRBD2|TRBJ2-2|TRBV2
TGTGCCAGCAGTGAAGTAACTAGCGGGAGTTCCGGGGAGCTGTTTTTT
CASSEVTSGSSGELFF
>NA|NA|TRBJ2-2|TRBV28
TGTGCCAGCACCCCCCGGGGTTCGGAGCTGTTTTTT
CASTPRGSELFF
>NA|TRBD1|TRBJ1-2|TRBV7-9
TGTGCCAGCAGGCCTGACAGGGGCGAAAACTATGGCTACACCTTC
CASRPDRGENYGYTF
>NA|NA|TRBJ2-3|TRBV19
TGTGCCAGTAATGCGGGACAGAGCACAGATACGCAGTATTTT
CASNAGQSTDTQYF
>NA|NA|TRBJ1-3|TRBV4-3
TGCGCCAGCAGCCAAGACGTCTCTGGAAACACCATATATTTT
CASSQDVSGNTIYF
>NA|NA|TRBJ1-2|TRBV28
TGTGCCAGCATTAAGATGGGCTATGGCTACACCTTC
CASIKMGYGYTF
>NA|TRBD2|TRBJ2-1|TRBV11-3
TGTGCCAGCAGTCGCGGGAGGAGGGATGAGCAGTTCTTC
CASSRGRRDEQFF
>NA|NA|TRBJ2-5|TRBV21-1
TGTGCCATATCTCGGACTAGCGGGAGGAAGACCCAGTACTTC
CAISRTSGRKTQYF
>NA|NA|TRBJ1-4|TRBV5-1
TGCGCCAGCAGTATCCTGAGCCTCCATGAAAAACTGTTTTTT
CASSILSLHEKLFF
>NA|NA|TRBJ2-2|TRBV4-1
TGCGCCAGCAGCCGGGGACCCAGAAACACCGGGGAGCTGTTTTTT
CASSRGPRNTGELFF
>few|NA|TRBJ2-2|TRBV28
TGTGCCAGCATGCCCCGGCCAGGTCTACTAACCGGGGAGCTGTTTTTT
CASMPRPGLLTGELFF
>NA|TRBD2|TRBJ2-5|TRBV5-1
TGCGCCAGCAGCTTGAGCGGGAGACGGGACGAGACCCAGTACTTC
CASSLSGRRDETQYF
>few|TRBD2|TRBJ2-1|TRBV5-1
TGCGCCAGCAGCTTGGCCATTAGCGGGAGGGCCGGGTATGGTGAGCAGTTCTTC
CASSLAISGRAGYGEQFF
>NA|TRBD2|TRBJ2-2|TRBV27
TGTGCCAGCAGTTGGGCCGTAGCGGGAGTCAACACCGGGGAGCTGTTTTTT
CASSWAVAGVNTGELFF
>NA|NA|TRBJ1-1|TRBV28
TGTGCCAGCCGGACCCCGGGCACTGAAGCTTTCTTT
CASRTPGTEAFF
>NA|NA|TRBJ1-2|TRBV7-9
TGTGCCAGCAGCTCGGGGGGACGGGGCTACACCTTC
CASSSGGRGYTF
>NA|NA|TRBJ2-1|TRBV10-3
TGTGCCATCAGTGTAGGAGGTCTCTACAATGAGCAGTTCTTC
CAISVGGLYNEQFF
>NA|TRBD2|TRBJ2-7|TRBV13
TGTGCCAGCAGCTCCACTCGACTAGCGGGCTCCTACGAGCAGTACTTC
CASSSTRLAGSYEQYF
>NA|TRBD1|TRBJ1-1|TRBV5-6
TGTGCCAGCAGCCCGCGGACAGGAATAACGGGGGTTATCACTGAAGCTTTCTTT
CASSPRTGITGVITEAFF
>NA|TRBD1|TRBJ1-2|TRBV27
TGTGCCAGCAGTTTGTCGGGACAGCTCAACTATGGCTACACCTTC
CASSLSGQLNYGYTF
>NA|TRBD1|TRBJ1-5|TRBV6-1
TGTGCCAGCGCCGGGACAGGGGACATGCTTTCCCATTTT
CASAGTGDMLSHF
>NA|NA|TRBJ2-7|TRBV10-3
TGTGCCATCAGTGTCGCAGGGAGTGGCGAGCAGTACTTC
CAISVAGSGEQYF
>NA|NA|TRBJ1-2|TRBV4-2
TGTGCCAGCAGCCAAGATCTTCGGGGTTCCCACGGAATGGGGGGCTACACCTTC
CASSQDLRGSHGMGGYTF
>NA|NA|TRBJ2-5|TRBV5-4
TGTGCCAGCAGCTTAGACGGGAGTGGAGAGACCCAGTACTTC
CASSLDGSGETQYF
>NA|TRBD2|TRBJ2-1|TRBV5-1
TGCGCCAGCAGCTTGGGGACTAGCGGGAAGTACAATGAGCAGTTCTTC
CASSLGTSGKYNEQFF
>few|NA|TRBJ2-2|TRBV10-2
TGCGCCAGCAGTGCTGTATGGGGGACCGGGGAGCTGTTTTTT
CASSAVWGTGELFF
>NA|NA|TRBJ2-1|TRBV18
TGTGCCAGCTCACGAACGCGGACAGCCTACAATGAGCAGTTCTTC
CASSRTRTAYNEQFF
>NA|NA|TRBJ1-1|TRBV28
TGTGCCAGCAGTTTGAGCACTGAAGCTTTCTTT
CASSLSTEAFF
>few|TRBD1|TRBJ2-1|TRBV5-1
TGCGCCAGCAGCAGACAGGGTATCAATGAGCAGTTCTTC
CASSRQGINEQFF
>NA|NA|TRBJ1-3|TRBV18
TGTGCCAGCTCACCACAGGGAAAGGGAAACACCATATATTTT
CASSPQGKGNTIYF
>NA|NA|TRBJ1-5|TRBV10-2
TGCGCCAGCAGTGGGCGCAGGGGTCAGCCCCAGCATTTT
CASSGRRGQPQHF
>NA|TRBD2|TRBJ2-3|TRBV5-1
TGCGCCAGCAGCCCGACACTAGCGGAGCACACAGATACGCAGTATTTT
CASSPTLAEHTDTQYF
>NA|NA|TRBJ1-4|TRBV15
TGTGCCACCAGCAGGGGGACATCCGATGAAAAACTGTTTTTT
CATSRGTSDEKLFF
>NA|TRBD1|TRBJ1-5|TRBV19
TGTGCCAGTAGTAAGACAGGGTCCCATGAGCCCCAGCATTTT
CASSKTGSHEPQHF
>NA|NA|TRBJ2-5|TRBV5-6
TGTGCCAGCAGGAGGAGGGTGGACCTAGAGACCCAGTACTTC
CASRRRVDLETQYF
>NA|NA|TRBJ2-1|TRBV13
TGTGCCAGCAGCACTCGACTCTCCGGGGCCGGAGATGAGCAGTTCTTC
CASSTRLSGAGDEQFF
>once|NA|TRBJ2-7|TRBV18
TGTGCCAGTAGGACAGAATGGAACGAGCAGTACTTC
CASRTEWNEQYF
>NA|NA|TRBJ2-2|TRBV6-6
TGTGCCAGCAGTAGGGCTGTCACCGGGGAGCTGTTTTTT
CASSRAVTGELFF
>few|NA|TRBJ2-5|TRBV7-2
TGTGCCAGCAGCTCAACCAGCGGCGGACTGGTGACCCAGTACTTC
CASSSTSGGLVTQYF
>NA|NA|TRBJ1-4|TRBV10-3
TGTGCCATCAGTGATCCCATGACCCGGGGGGAAAAACTGTTTTTT
CAISDPMTRGEKLFF
>NA|NA|TRBJ2-1|TRBV19
TGTGCCAGTAGTGCCAACAGGGTAGGGGAGCAGTTCTTC
CASSANRVGEQFF
>once|NA|TRBJ2-5|TRBV7-6
TGTGCCAGCAGCTTAGCGCGGGCAGAAGAGACCCAGTACTTC
CASSLARAEETQYF
>medium-sized|TRBD1|TRBJ1-2|TRBV11-2
TGTGCCAGCAGCTCCCTCCGGGACAGGGGGAACTATGGCTACACCTTC
CASSSLRDRGNYGYTF
>NA|TRBD2|TRBJ2-7|TRBV28
TGTGCCAGCAGACTCGGGACTAGCGAGGCCTACGAGCAGTACTTC
CASRLGTSEAYEQYF
>once|NA|TRBJ2-1|TRBV1
TGCACCAGCAGCCAAATAGCGGGAGGGCCGAAGGTGGATGAGCAGTTCTTC
CTSSQIAGGPKVDEQFF
>NA|TRBD2|TRBJ2-3|TRBV14
TGTGCCAGCAGCCCCCCTAGGCGGGAGGACACAGATACGCAGTATTTT
CASSPPRREDTDTQYF
>NA|TRBD1|TRBJ2-5|TRBV27
TGTGCCAGCAGTTTTGGACAGGGATTCCAAGAGACCCAGTACTTC
CASSFGQGFQETQYF
>NA|NA|TRBJ2-1|TRBV6-6
TGTGCCAGCAGTTCTATGAATGAGCAGTTCTTC
CASSSMNEQFF
>NA|NA|TRBJ2-7|TRBV19
TGTGCCAGTAGTCTCGGGTCGTTTCCCTACGAGCAGTACTTC
CASSLGSFPYEQYF
>NA|NA|TRBJ1-1|TRBV5-1
TGCGCCAGCAGCTTCGGGAAGAACACTGAAGCTTTCTTT
CASSFGKNTEAFF